The clone carrying this TCR beta chain was recorded once. Its antigen is unknown. V was cut by 0 bases and J by 7 bases, with 20 bases left in between. Per the germline V gene, CDR1 is SGHRS and CDR2 is YFSETQ. The CDR3 consists of 16 residues. The entry originates in a study of shared clonotypes between healthy human individuals. Study-wide points: Specimens sampled were limited to blood, with tissue repertoires likely differing. Non-shared clonotypes displayed generation probabilities falling below those of clonotypes present in all four donors.

Deep was the level used in running the assay. This table comes from immunoSEQ multiplex PCR, and its TCRdb copy is limited to in-frame clones, with some not included. The sample contains 2 million or so clones, 85% to 95% of which appear only once. The material sequenced was naive CD4+ T cells sorted from blood. Noted subset: CD45RA+ positively selected. The J gene is TRBJ2-7, the V gene TRBV5-1; D gene uncertain. The TCR sequence derives from a man in his late teens or twenties in good health. The CDR3 is CASSLGGNPITEEQYF. The CDR3 DNA sequence: TGCGCCAGCAGCTTGGGGGGAAATCCCATAACGGAGGAGCAGTACTTC.